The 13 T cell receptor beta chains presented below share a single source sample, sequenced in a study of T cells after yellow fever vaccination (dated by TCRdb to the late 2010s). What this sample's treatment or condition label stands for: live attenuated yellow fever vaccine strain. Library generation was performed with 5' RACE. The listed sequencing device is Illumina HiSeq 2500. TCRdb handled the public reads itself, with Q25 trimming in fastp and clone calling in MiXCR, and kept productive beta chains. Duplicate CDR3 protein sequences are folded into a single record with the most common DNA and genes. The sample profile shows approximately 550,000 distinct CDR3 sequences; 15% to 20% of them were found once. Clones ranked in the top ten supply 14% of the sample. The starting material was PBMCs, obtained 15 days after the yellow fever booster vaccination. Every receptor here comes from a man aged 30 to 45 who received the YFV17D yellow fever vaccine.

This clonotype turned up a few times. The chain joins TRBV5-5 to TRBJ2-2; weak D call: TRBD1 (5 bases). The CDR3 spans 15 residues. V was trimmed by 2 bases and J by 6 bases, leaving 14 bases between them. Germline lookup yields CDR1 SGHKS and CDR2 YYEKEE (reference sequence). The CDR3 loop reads CASSFVDIGPGELFF. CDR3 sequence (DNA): TGTGCCAGCAGCTTTGTGGACATTGGCCCCGGGGAGCTGTTTTTT.

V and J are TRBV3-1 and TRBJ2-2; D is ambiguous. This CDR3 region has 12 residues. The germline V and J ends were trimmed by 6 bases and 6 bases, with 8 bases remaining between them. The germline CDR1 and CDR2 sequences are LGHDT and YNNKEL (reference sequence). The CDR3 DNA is TGTGCCAGCAGGGACGGCCCCGGGGAGCTGTTTTTT. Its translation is CASRDGPGELFF.

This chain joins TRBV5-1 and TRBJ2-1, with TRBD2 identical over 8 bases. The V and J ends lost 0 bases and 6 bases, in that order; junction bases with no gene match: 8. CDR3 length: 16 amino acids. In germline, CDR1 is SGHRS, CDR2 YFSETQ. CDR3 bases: TGCGCCAGCAGCTTGGGTGTCGCGGGAGGTCCCAATGAGCAGTTCTTC. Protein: CASSLGVAGGPNEQFF.

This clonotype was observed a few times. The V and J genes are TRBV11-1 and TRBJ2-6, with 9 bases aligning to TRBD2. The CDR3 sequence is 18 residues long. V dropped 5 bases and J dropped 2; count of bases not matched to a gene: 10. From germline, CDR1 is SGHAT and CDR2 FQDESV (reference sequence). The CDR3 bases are TGTGCCAGCAGCCCGCGGTTGAGCGGGAGGCCTGGGGCCAACGTCCTGACTTTC. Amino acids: CASSPRLSGRPGANVLTF.

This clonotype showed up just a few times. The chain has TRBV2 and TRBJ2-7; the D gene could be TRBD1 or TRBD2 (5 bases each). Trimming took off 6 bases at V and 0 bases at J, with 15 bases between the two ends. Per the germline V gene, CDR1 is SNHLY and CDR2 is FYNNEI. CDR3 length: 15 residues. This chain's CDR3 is CASRGTSPFSYEQYF. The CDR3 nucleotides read TGTGCCAGCAGGGGGACCTCTCCCTTCTCCTACGAGCAGTACTTC. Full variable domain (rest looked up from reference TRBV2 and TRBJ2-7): EPEVTQTPSHQVTQMGQEVILRCVPISNHLYFYWYRQILGQKVEFLVSFYNNEISEKSEIFDDQFSVERPDGSNFTLKIRSTKLEDSAMYFCASRGTSPFSYEQYFGPGTRLTVT.

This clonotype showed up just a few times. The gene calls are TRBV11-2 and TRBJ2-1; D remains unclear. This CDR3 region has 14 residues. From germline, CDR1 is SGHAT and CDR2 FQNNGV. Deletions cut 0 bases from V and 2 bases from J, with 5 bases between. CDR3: CASSLESPYNEQFF. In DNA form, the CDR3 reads TGTGCCAGCAGCTTAGAATCCCCCTACAATGAGCAGTTCTTC.

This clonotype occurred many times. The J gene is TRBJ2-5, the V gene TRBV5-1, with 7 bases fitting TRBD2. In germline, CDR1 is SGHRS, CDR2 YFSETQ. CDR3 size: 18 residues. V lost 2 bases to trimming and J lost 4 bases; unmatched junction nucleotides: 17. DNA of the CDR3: TGCGCCAGCAGCTTACAACTTTTCGTGAGCGGGAAGGGAGAGACCCAGTACTTC. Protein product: CASSLQLFVSGKGETQYF.

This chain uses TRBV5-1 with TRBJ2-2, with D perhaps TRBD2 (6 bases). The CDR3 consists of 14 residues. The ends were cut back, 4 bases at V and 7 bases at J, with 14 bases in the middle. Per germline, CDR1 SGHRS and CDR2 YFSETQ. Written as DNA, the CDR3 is TGCGCCAGCAGCAAGGACCCAGCGGGCGGGGAGCTGTTTTTT. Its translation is CASSKDPAGGELFF. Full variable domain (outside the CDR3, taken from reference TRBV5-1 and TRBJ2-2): KAGVTQTPRYLIKTRGQQVTLSCSPISGHRSVSWYQQTPGQGLQFLFEYFSETQRNKGNFPGRFSGRQFSNSRSEMNVSTLELGDSALYLCASSKDPAGGELFFGEGSRLTVL.

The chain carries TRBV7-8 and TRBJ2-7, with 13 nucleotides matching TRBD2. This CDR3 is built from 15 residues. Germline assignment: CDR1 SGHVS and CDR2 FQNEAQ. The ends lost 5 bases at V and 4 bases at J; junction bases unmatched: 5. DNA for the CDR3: TGTGCCAGCAGCCCGAAACTAGCGGGAGGGTACGAGCAGTACTTC. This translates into CASSPKLAGGYEQYF.

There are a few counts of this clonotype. CDR3 residues: CASSPSGNGWTGELFF. Here the CDR3 DNA reads TGTGCCAGCAGCCCCAGCGGGAACGGCTGGACCGGGGAGCTGTTTTTT. The genes are TRBV12-3 or TRBV12-4 and TRBJ2-2, with 7 bases identical to TRBD2. V gave up 6 bases and J gave up 5 bases; unmatched junction bases: 12. This CDR3 is built from 16 residues.

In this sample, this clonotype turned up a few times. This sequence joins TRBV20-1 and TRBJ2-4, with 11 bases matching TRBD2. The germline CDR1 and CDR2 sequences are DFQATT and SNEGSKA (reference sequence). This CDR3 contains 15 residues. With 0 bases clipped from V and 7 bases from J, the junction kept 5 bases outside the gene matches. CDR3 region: CSAREGTSGTNIQYF. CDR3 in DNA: TGCAGTGCTAGAGAAGGGACTAGCGGCACTAACATTCAGTACTTC.

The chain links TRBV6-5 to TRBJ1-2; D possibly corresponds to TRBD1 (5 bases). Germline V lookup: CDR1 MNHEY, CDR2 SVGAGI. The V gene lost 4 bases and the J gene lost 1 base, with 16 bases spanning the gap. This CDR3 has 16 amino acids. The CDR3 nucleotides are TGTGCCAGCAGTTCTAGGGGAGACGAATTTAACTATGGCTACACCTTC. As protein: CASSSRGDEFNYGYTF.

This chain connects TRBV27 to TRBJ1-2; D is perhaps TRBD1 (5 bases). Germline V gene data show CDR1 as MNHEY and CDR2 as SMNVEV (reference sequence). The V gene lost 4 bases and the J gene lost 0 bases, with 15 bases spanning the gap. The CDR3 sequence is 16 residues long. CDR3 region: CASSSLEDMANYGYTF. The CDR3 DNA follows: TGTGCCAGCAGTTCCCTGGAGGACATGGCTAACTATGGCTACACCTTC.